Following are 11 T cell receptor beta chains from one sample sequenced in a study of control samples from healthy donors and cancer patients. Sequencing was performed with immunoSEQ multiplex PCR; in TCRdb, only in-frame clones are kept and a portion is missing. The table lists 150,000 to 200,000 clones, about 90% of them singletons. Material: blood. The receptors shown here come from a woman between 50 and 59 years old in good health.

The CDR3 sequence is CASSNSGRTYNEQFF. The CDR3 DNA is TGTGCCAGCAGCAACAGCGGGAGGACCTACAATGAGCAGTTCTTC. The chain is built from TRBV7-8 and TRBJ2-1, with TRBD2 matching 9 bases. CDR1 is SGHVS, CDR2 FQNEAQ, per germline. V trimming: 5 bases; J trimming: 2 bases; junction bases outside the gene matches: 4. The CDR3 contains 15 residues.

The chain recombines TRBV7-9 with TRBJ2-7; 10 bases map to TRBD1. CDR3 length: 15 residues. V gave up 5 bases and J gave up 7 bases; unmatched junction bases: 11. CDR1 and CDR2 from the germline V gene are SEHNR and FQNEAQ (reference sequence). The DNA of the CDR3 is TGTGCCAGCAGCCGTACCGGGACAGGGGTTCAAGAGCAGTACTTC. This sequence encodes CASSRTGTGVQEQYF. The full variable domain, in which reference TRBV7-9 and TRBJ2-7 provide the parts outside the CDR3, is DTGVSQNPRHKITKRGQNVTFRCDPISEHNRLYWYRQTLGQGPEFLTYFQNEAQLEKSRLLSDRFSAERPKGSFSTLEIQRTEQGDSAMYLCASSRTGTGVQEQYFGPGTRLTVT.

The chain couples TRBV7-2 to TRBJ2-1, with a weak D call TRBD1 (6 bases). Per germline, CDR1 SGHTA and CDR2 FQGNSA. This CDR3 has 14 amino acids. V was cut by 4 bases and J by 8 bases, with 15 bases left in between. Here the CDR3 reads CASSSGQFLDEQFF. CDR3 DNA: TGTGCCAGCAGCTCAGGACAGTTTCTCGATGAGCAGTTCTTC.

CDR3 in amino acids: CASSLGSGRSTGELFF. CDR3 DNA sequence: TGTGCCAGCTCACTTGGGAGCGGGAGATCCACCGGGGAGCTGTTTTTT. The V and J genes are TRBV18 and TRBJ2-2; 8 bases align to TRBD2. In germline, CDR1 is KGHSH, CDR2 LQKENI. The CDR3 sequence is 16 residues long. V was clipped by 4 bases and J by 4 bases; unmatched bases: 8. The entire variable domain, with the rest obtained from reference TRBV18 and TRBJ2-2, is as follows: NAGVMQNPRHLVRRRGQEARLRCSPMKGHSHVYWYRQLPEEGLKFMVYLQKENIIDESGMPKERFSAEFPKEGPSILRIQQVVRGDSAAYFCASSLGSGRSTGELFFGEGSRLTVL.

V is TRBV5-1 and J is TRBJ2-2; 8 nucleotides line up with TRBD1. V dropped 0 bases and J dropped 6; count of bases not matched to a gene: 10. CDR3 length: 17 amino acids. Germline V gene lookup returns CDR1 SGHRS and CDR2 YFSETQ. DNA of the CDR3: TGCGCCAGCAGCTTGGCCTCAGACAGGGGTTATGCCGGGGAGCTGTTTTTT. Translation gives CASSLASDRGYAGELFF.

This sequence joins TRBV19 and TRBJ1-6; 7 nucleotides agree with TRBD1. Trimming at V came to 5 bases and at J to 6 bases, leaving 4 bases not matched to a gene. The CDR3 covers 14 residues. Germline V gene data show CDR1 as LNHDA and CDR2 as SQIVND (reference sequence). CDR3 in amino acids: CASSLRDSNSPLHF. The CDR3 DNA is TGTGCCAGTAGTCTACGGGACAGTAATTCACCCCTCCACTTT.

This clone has just a few counts. The chain recombines TRBV28 with TRBJ1-1; perhaps TRBD1 as D (5 bases). V lost 6 bases and J 0 bases, leaving 11 bases between the germline ends. Germline CDR1 and CDR2: MDHEN and SYDVKM. This CDR3 spans 14 amino acids. The CDR3 reads CASRIGGMNTEAFF. Here the CDR3 DNA reads TGTGCCAGCAGGATCGGGGGGATGAACACTGAAGCTTTCTTT. The complete variable domain, with remaining parts taken from reference TRBV28 and TRBJ1-1, reads DVKVTQSSRYLVKRTGEKVFLECVQDMDHENMFWYRQDPGLGLRLIYFSYDVKMKEKGDIPEGYSVSREKKERFSLILESASTNQTSMYLCASRIGGMNTEAFFGQGTRLTVV.

This sequence joins TRBV7-3 and TRBJ2-5, with 10 positions matching TRBD2. The CDR3 totals 19 residues. Germline loops: CDR1 SGHTA, CDR2 FQGTGA. The V gene end was trimmed by 1 base and the J gene end by 5 bases; junction bases not matched to a gene: 16. CDR3 amino acids: CASSLKSSSGGPRPETQYF. As DNA, the CDR3 is TGTGCCAGCAGCTTAAAATCGTCTAGCGGGGGACCTCGGCCGGAGACCCAGTACTTC.

The chain links TRBV7-2 to TRBJ1-1; possible D gene TRBD1, 6 bases. This CDR3 contains 15 residues. The ends were cut back, 5 bases at V and 0 bases at J, with 13 bases in the middle. In germline, CDR1 is SGHTA, CDR2 FQGNSA. CDR3 nucleotides: TGTGCCAGCAGCCCCCAGGGGAGAATGAACACTGAAGCTTTCTTT. Its translation: CASSPQGRMNTEAFF. The whole variable domain, remainder taken from reference TRBV7-2 and TRBJ1-1, is GAGVSQSPSNKVTEKGKDVELRCDPISGHTALYWYRQSLGQGLEFLIYFQGNSAPDKSGLPSDRFSAERTGGSVSTLTIQRTQQEDSAVYLCASSPQGRMNTEAFFGQGTRLTVV.

This rearrangement joins TRBV5-1 to TRBJ1-6, with D tentatively TRBD1 (5 bases). This CDR3 has 14 amino acids. The V gene's germline CDR1 is SGHRS and CDR2 YFSETQ. Trimming left V 4 bases short and J 7 bases short, with 12 bases between. The CDR3 region has the DNA TGCGCCAGCAGCGGCCAGGGATCCAATTCACCCCTCCACTTT. The encoded protein is CASSGQGSNSPLHF.

The CDR3 region has the DNA TGTGCCAGCAGCCAAGGGGAACCAGATACGCAGTATTTT. This translates into CASSQGEPDTQYF. The chain is built from TRBV3-1 (or the pseudogene TRBV3-2) and TRBJ2-3; D is unresolved. Per germline, CDR1 LGHDT and CDR2 YNNKEL (reference sequence). CDR3 length: 13 residues. V was clipped by 1 base and J by 4 bases, with 6 bases between them.